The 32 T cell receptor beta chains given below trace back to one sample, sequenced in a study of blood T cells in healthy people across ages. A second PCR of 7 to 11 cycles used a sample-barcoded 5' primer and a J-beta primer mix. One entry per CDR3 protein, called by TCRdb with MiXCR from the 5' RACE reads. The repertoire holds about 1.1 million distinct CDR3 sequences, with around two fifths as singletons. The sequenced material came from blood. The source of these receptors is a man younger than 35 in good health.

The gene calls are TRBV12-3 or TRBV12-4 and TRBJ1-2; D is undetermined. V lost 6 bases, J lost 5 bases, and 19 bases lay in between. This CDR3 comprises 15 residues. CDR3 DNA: TGTGCCAGCAGCCCCCCCACCGCAGTGACATATGGCTACACCTTC. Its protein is CASSPPTAVTYGYTF.

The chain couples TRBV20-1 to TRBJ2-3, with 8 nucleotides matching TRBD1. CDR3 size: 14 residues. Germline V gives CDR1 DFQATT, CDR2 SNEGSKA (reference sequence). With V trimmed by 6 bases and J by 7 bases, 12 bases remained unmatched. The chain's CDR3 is CSASVAGGGNTQYF. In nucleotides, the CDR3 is TGCAGTGCCTCGGTAGCAGGGGGCGGGAATACGCAGTATTTT.

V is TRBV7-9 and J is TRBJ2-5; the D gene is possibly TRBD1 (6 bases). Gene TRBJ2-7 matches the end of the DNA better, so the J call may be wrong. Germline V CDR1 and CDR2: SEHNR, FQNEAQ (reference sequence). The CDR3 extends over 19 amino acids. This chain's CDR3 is CASSLSQTFQRTVSYEQYF. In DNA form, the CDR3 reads TGTGCCAGCAGCTTATCCCAGACTTTCCAAAGGACAGTGTCCTACGAGCAGTACTTC.

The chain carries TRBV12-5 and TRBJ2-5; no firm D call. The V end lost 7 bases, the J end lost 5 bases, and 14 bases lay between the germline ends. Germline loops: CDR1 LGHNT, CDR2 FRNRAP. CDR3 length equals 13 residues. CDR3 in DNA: TGTGCTAGTGCTCCGACCCTGATGGAGACCCAGTACTTC. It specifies CASAPTLMETQYF.

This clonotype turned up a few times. In nucleotides, the CDR3 is TGTGCCAGCAGCTTCCCAGGGTGGAATGAGCAGTACTTC. This codes for CASSFPGWNEQYF. The chain joins TRBV11-2 to TRBJ2-5; the D gene is possibly TRBD1 (5 bases). Germline CDR1 and CDR2: SGHAT and FQNNGV. The ends were cut back, 3 bases at V and 11 bases at J, with 16 bases in the middle. The CDR3 runs to 13 residues.

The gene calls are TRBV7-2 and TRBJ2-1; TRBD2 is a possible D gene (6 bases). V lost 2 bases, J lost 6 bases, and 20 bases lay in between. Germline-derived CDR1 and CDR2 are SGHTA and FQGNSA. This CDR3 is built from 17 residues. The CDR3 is CASSLPRGTEAGNEQFF. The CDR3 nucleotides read TGTGCCAGCAGCTTACCTAGGGGCACCGAAGCGGGCAATGAGCAGTTCTTC.

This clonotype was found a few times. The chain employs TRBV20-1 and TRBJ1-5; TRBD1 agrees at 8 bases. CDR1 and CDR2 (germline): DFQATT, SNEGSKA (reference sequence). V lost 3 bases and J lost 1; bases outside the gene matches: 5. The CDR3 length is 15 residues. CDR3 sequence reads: CSARRTGLSNQPQHF. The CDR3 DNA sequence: TGCAGTGCTAGGAGGACAGGGTTAAGCAATCAGCCCCAGCATTTT.

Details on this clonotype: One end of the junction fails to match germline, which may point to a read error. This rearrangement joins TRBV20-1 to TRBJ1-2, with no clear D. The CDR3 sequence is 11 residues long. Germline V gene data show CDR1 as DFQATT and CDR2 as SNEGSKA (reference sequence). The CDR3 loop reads CNANEGYGYTF. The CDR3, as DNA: TGCAATGCTAATGAAGGGTATGGCTACACCTTC.

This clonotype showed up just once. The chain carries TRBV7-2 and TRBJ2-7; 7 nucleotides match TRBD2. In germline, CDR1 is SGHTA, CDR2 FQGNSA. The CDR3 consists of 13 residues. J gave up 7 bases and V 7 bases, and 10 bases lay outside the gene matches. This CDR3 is CASNNGGVGEQYF. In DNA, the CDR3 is TGTGCCAGCAACAATGGGGGGGTAGGTGAGCAGTACTTC.

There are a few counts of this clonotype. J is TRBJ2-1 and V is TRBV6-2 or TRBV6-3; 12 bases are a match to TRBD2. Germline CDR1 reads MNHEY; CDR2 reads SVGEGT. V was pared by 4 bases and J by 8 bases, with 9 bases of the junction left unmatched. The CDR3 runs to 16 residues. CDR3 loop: CASSSALAGGAYEQFF. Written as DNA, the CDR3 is TGTGCCAGCAGTTCCGCTCTAGCGGGGGGGGCGTATGAGCAGTTCTTC.

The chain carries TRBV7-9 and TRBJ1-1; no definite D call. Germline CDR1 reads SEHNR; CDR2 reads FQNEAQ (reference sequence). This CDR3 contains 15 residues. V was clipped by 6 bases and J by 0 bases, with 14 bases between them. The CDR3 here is CASSFTAEMNTEAFF. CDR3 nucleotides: TGTGCCAGCAGTTTTACCGCTGAAATGAACACTGAAGCTTTCTTT. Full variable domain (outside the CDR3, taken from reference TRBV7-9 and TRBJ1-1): DTGVSQNPRHKITKRGQNVTFRCDPISEHNRLYWYRQTLGQGPEFLTYFQNEAQLEKSRLLSDRFSAERPKGSFSTLEIQRTEQGDSAMYLCASSFTAEMNTEAFFGQGTRLTVV.

The CDR3 region is CSAPRQGSNQPQHF. Here the CDR3 DNA reads TGCAGTGCCCCCCGACAGGGTAGCAATCAGCCCCAGCATTTT. The V call is TRBV20-1, the J call TRBJ1-5, with 7 bases lining up with TRBD1. V was clipped by 6 bases and J by 0 bases; unmatched bases: 5. CDR1 is DFQATT and CDR2 is SNEGSKA in the germline V gene (reference sequence). The CDR3 runs to 14 residues.

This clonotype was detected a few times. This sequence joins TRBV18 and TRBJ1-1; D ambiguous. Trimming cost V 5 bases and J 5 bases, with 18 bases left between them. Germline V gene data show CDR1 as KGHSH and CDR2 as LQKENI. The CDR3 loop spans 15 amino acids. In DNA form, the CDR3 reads TGTGCCAGCTCATCTACGACCCTCTCAATAACTGAAGCTTTCTTT. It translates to CASSSTTLSITEAFF.

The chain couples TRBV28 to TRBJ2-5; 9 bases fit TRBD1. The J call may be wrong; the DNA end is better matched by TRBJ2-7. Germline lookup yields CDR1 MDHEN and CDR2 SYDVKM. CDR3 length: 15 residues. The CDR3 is CASSSPGQGFHEQYF. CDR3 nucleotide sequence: TGTGCCAGCAGTTCCCCGGGACAGGGCTTCCACGAGCAGTACTTC.

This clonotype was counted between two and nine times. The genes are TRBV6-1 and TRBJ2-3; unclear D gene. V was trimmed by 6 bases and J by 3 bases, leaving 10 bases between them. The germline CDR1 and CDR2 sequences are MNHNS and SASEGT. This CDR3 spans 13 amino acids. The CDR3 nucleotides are TGTGCCAGCAGCCGATCAGTAACAGATACGCAGTATTTT. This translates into CASSRSVTDTQYF.

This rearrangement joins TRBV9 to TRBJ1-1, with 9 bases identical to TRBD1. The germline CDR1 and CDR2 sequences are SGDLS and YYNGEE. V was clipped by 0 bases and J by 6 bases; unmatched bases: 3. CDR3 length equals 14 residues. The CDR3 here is CASSVDDRGAEAFF. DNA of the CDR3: TGTGCCAGCAGCGTAGATGACAGGGGGGCTGAAGCTTTCTTT.

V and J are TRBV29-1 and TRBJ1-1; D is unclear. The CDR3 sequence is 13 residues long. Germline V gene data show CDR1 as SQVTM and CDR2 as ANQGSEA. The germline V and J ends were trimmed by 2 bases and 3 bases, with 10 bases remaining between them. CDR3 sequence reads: CSVEWNLDTEAFF. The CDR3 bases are TGCAGCGTTGAATGGAATCTGGACACTGAAGCTTTCTTT.

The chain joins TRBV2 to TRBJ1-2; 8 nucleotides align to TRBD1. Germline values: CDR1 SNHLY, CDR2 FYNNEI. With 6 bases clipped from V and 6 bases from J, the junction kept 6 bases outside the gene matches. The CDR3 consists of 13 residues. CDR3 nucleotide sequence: TGTGCCAGCAGGACAGGGGTGACGGATGGCTACACCTTC. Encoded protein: CASRTGVTDGYTF. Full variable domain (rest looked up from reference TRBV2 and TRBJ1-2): EPEVTQTPSHQVTQMGQEVILRCVPISNHLYFYWYRQILGQKVEFLVSFYNNEISEKSEIFDDQFSVERPDGSNFTLKIRSTKLEDSAMYFCASRTGVTDGYTFGSGTRLTVV.

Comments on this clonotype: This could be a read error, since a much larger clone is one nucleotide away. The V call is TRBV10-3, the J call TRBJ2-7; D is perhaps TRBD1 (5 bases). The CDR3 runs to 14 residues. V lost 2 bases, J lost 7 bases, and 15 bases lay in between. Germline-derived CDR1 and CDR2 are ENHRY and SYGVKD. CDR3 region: CAISEQQGTGEQYF. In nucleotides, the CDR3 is TGTGCCATCAGTGAGCAGCAGGGCACGGGTGAGCAGTACTTC.

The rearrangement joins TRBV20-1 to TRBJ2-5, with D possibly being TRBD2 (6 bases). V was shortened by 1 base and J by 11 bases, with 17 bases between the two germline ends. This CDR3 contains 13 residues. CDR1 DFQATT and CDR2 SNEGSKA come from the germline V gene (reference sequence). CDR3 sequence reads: CSARVTSSHEQYF. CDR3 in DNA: TGCAGTGCTAGAGTAACTAGCTCCCATGAGCAGTACTTC.

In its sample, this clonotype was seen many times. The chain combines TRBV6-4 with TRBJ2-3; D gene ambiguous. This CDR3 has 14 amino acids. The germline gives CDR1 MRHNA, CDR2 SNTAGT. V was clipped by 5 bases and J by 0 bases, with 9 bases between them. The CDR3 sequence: CASSFGASTDTQYF. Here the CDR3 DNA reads TGTGCCAGCAGTTTCGGTGCTAGCACAGATACGCAGTATTTT.

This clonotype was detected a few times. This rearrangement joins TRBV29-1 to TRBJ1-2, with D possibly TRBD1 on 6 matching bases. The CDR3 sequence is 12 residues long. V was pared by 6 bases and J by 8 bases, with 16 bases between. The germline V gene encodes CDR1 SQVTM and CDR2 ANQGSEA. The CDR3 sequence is CSVGHRDRGYTF. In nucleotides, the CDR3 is TGCAGCGTGGGCCACAGGGATCGAGGCTACACCTTC. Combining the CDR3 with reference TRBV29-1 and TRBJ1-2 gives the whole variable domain SAVISQKPSRDICQRGTSLTIQCQVDSQVTMMFWYRQQPGQSLTLIATANQGSEATYESGFVIDKFPISRPNLTFSTLTVSNMSPEDSSIYLCSVGHRDRGYTFGSGTRLTVV.

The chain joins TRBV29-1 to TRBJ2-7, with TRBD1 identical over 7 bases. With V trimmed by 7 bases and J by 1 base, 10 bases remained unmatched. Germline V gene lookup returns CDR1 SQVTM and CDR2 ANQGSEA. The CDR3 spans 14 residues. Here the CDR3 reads CSAERTGGSYEQYF. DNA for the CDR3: TGCAGCGCCGAACGGACAGGCGGGTCCTACGAGCAGTACTTC.

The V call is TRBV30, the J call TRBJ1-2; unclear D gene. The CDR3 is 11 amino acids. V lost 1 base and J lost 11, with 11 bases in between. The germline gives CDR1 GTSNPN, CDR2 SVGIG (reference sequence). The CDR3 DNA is TGTGCCTGGAGTGAAGTCTCATTATACACCTTC. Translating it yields CAWSEVSLYTF.

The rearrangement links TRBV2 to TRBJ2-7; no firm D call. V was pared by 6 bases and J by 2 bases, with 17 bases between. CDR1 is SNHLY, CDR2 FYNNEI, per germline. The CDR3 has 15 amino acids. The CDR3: CASRETLDTTYEQYF. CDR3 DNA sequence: TGTGCCAGCAGGGAGACCCTGGATACTACCTACGAGCAGTACTTC.

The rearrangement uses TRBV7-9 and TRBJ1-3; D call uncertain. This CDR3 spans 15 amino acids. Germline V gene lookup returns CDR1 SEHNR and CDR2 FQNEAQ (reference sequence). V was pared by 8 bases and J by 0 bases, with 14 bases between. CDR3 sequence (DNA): TGTGCCAGCTCCCGCGTGGAGCTCTCTGGAAACACCATATATTTT. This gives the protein CASSRVELSGNTIYF.

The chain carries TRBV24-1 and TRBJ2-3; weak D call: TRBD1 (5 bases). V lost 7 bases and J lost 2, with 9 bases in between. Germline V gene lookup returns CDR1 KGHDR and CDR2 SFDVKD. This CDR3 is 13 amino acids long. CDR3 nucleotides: TGTGCCACCAGGGCGACAGACACAGATACGCAGTATTTT. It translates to CATRATDTDTQYF.

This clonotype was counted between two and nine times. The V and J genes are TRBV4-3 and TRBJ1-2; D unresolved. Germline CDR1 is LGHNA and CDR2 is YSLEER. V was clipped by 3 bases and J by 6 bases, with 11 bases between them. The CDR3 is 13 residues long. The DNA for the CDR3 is TGCGCCAGCAGCCAGTTGGGAAGGGATGGCTACACCTTC. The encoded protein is CASSQLGRDGYTF.

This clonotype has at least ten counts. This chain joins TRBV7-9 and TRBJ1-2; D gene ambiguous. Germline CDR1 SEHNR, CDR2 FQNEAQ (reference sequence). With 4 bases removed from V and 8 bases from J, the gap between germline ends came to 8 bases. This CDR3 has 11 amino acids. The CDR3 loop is CASSSSGGYTF. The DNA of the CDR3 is TGTGCCAGCAGCTCATCGGGCGGCTACACCTTC.

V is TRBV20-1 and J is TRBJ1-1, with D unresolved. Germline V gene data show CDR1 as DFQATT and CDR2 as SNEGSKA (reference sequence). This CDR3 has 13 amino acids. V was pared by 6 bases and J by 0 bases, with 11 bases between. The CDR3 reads CSANGQLNTEAFF. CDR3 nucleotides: TGCAGTGCAAATGGGCAGCTGAACACTGAAGCTTTCTTT.

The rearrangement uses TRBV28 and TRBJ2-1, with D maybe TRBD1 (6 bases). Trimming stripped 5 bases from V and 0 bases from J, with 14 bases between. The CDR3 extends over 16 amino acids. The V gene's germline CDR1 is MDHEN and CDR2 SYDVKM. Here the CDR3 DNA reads TGTGCCAGCAGTATTGAAGGACAGACCTCCTACAATGAGCAGTTCTTC. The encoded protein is CASSIEGQTSYNEQFF.

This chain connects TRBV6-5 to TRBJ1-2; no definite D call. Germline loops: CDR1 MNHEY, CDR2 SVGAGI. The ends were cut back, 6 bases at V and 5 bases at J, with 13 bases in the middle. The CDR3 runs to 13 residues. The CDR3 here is CASRMGLGYGYTF. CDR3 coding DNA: TGTGCCAGCAGAATGGGGTTAGGGTATGGCTACACCTTC.